This is a list of T cell receptor beta chains from one sample in a study of blood T cell repertoires in COVID-19. Clones were read by immunoSEQ multiplex PCR, and TCRdb kept only the in-frame ones, dropping some. The repertoire has fewer than 350,000 clones, 80% to 95% of them found once; the top ten carry 6.5% to 8%. The source material was peripheral blood. The receptors originated from a woman younger than 45 with COVID-19, enrolled during active disease. CDR3s include the opening cysteine and the closing phenylalanine or tryptophan. A D gene is named only where the DNA matches it firmly. Not all rows give a size; the values are once, few, many and, for expanded clones, a class.

J gene,CDR3 length,D gene,V gene,clone size,CDR3 protein,CDR3 DNA
TRBJ2-6,15,TRBD1,TRBV19,.,CASKQGAGGANVLTF,TGTGCCAGTAAGCAGGGGGCAGGTGGGGCCAACGTCCTGACTTTC
TRBJ1-2,13,.,TRBV6-5,.,CASSLDRNYGYTF,TGTGCCAGCAGTCTGGACAGAAACTATGGCTACACCTTC
TRBJ2-7,13,.,TRBV19,.,CASSPSDSYEQYF,TGTGCCAGTAGTCCTAGCGACTCCTACGAGCAGTACTTC
TRBJ2-1,16,.,TRBV28,.,CASRPGTFRGGQEQFF,TGTGCCAGCAGACCCGGGACTTTTCGCGGAGGGCAGGAGCAGTTCTTC
TRBJ2-1,17,.,TRBV4-3,.,CASSQSVPGADYNEQFF,TGCGCCAGCAGCCAATCCGTCCCTGGGGCTGACTACAATGAGCAGTTCTTC
TRBJ1-2,13,.,TRBV9,.,CASSAWTDYGYTF,TGTGCCAGCAGCGCTTGGACAGATTATGGCTACACCTTC
TRBJ1-5,17,.,TRBV30,once,CAWSRDTNIAPHQPQHF,TGTGCCTGGAGCCGGGACACCAATATTGCCCCTCATCAGCCCCAGCATTTT
TRBJ2-1,15,TRBD2,TRBV7-2,.,CASSSRTSGRGEQFF,TGTGCCAGCAGCTCCCGGACTAGCGGGAGGGGAGAGCAGTTCTTC
TRBJ1-1,12,.,TRBV6-5,once,CASSPGTTEAFF,TGTGCCAGCAGTCCGGGAACAACTGAAGCTTTCTTT
TRBJ1-1,14,.,TRBV28,.,CASSFSRGNTEAFF,TGTGCCAGCAGTTTTAGCAGGGGGAACACTGAAGCTTTCTTT
TRBJ2-1,12,.,TRBV6-2/TRBV6-3,.,CASSLGQNEQFF,TGTGCCAGCAGTCTAGGACAGAATGAGCAGTTCTTC
TRBJ1-4,14,.,TRBV19,.,CASTKGTFNEKLFF,TGTGCCAGTACCAAAGGGACTTTTAATGAAAAACTGTTTTTT
TRBJ1-2,15,.,TRBV28,.,CATKNQAGEGYGYTF,TGTGCCACTAAAAACCAGGCAGGGGAGGGCTATGGCTACACCTTC
TRBJ2-3,16,TRBD2,TRBV6-6,.,CASTILGAGGTDTQYF,TGTGCCAGCACCATCCTGGGAGCGGGAGGAACAGATACGCAGTATTTT
TRBJ1-2,13,.,TRBV5-5,.,CASSLEGEGGYTF,TGTGCCAGCAGCTTAGAAGGGGAAGGTGGCTACACCTTC
TRBJ1-5,16,TRBD1,TRBV30,.,CAWSVRIGGQNQPQHF,TGTGCCTGGAGTGTACGGATTGGGGGACAGAATCAGCCCCAGCATTTT
TRBJ1-2,13,.,TRBV6-4,.,CASSRTRRDGYTF,TGTGCCAGCAGTCGAACGCGGAGGGATGGCTACACCTTC
TRBJ2-7,16,TRBD2,TRBV20-1,.,CSASTLGTSGSGEQYF,TGCAGTGCTAGTACTCTTGGGACTAGCGGGAGTGGCGAGCAGTACTTC
TRBJ1-1,14,TRBD1,TRBV9,.,CASSGTGGITEAFF,TGTGCCAGCAGCGGAACAGGGGGTATTACTGAAGCTTTCTTT
TRBJ1-6,15,.,TRBV2,.,CASSGRDRHPSPLHF,TGTGCCAGCAGTGGGCGGGACCGTCATCCGTCACCCCTCCACTTT
TRBJ2-1,15,TRBD2,TRBV6-4,.,CASSGTSGRFNEQFF,TGTGCCAGCTCCGGAACTAGCGGGAGGTTCAATGAGCAGTTCTTC
TRBJ1-4,14,TRBD1,TRBV27,.,CASSHRDRMEKLFF,TGTGCCAGCAGTCACCGGGACAGGATGGAAAAACTGTTTTTT
TRBJ1-5,15,.,TRBV24-1,.,CATSDSGYSNQPQHF,TGTGCCACCAGTGATTCGGGATATAGCAATCAGCCCCAGCATTTT
TRBJ2-1,14,.,TRBV6-2/TRBV6-3,.,CASSYAMPYNEQFF,TGTGCCAGCAGTTACGCTATGCCCTACAATGAGCAGTTCTTC
TRBJ2-1,14,.,TRBV7-2,.,CASVRESSYNEQFF,TGTGCCAGCGTGAGGGAGAGCTCCTACAATGAGCAGTTCTTC
TRBJ2-5,15,TRBD2,TRBV6-5,.,CASSYDSGSQETQYF,TGTGCCAGCAGTTACGACAGCGGGAGTCAAGAGACCCAGTACTTC
TRBJ2-1,11,.,TRBV6-4,.,CASSGGGEQFF,TGTGCCAGCAGTGGGGGCGGTGAGCAGTTCTTC
TRBJ1-4,13,TRBD1,TRBV30,.,CAWSPTGAEKLFF,TGTGCCTGGAGTCCGACAGGGGCCGAAAAACTGTTTTTT
TRBJ1-3,14,TRBD1,TRBV3-1/TRBV3-2,.,CASSHGTGVYTIYF,TGTGCCAGCAGCCACGGGACAGGGGTATACACCATATATTTT
TRBJ2-5,13,TRBD2,TRBV5-4,.,CASRSAGVETQYF,TGTGCCAGCAGGTCTGCGGGGGTAGAGACCCAGTACTTC
TRBJ2-3,14,.,TRBV27,.,CASSLLAGTDTQYF,TGTGCCAGCAGTTTATTGGCGGGCACAGATACGCAGTATTTT
TRBJ2-1,15,.,TRBV29-1,.,CSVGPSGELGNEQFF,TGCAGCGTTGGGCCCTCGGGGGAGTTAGGCAATGAGCAGTTCTTC
TRBJ1-5,16,TRBD1,TRBV7-2,.,CASSPYPGQGDQPQHF,TGTGCCAGCAGCCCCTATCCGGGACAGGGTGATCAGCCCCAGCATTTT
TRBJ1-2,11,.,TRBV6-2/TRBV6-3,.,CASSSVYGYTF,TGTGCCAGCAGTTCGGTCTATGGCTACACCTTC
TRBJ2-5,15,TRBD1,TRBV5-6,.,CASSLVVGQGETQYF,TGTGCCAGCAGCTTGGTCGTAGGACAGGGAGAGACCCAGTACTTC
TRBJ1-1,14,.,TRBV18,.,CASSQKTANTEAFF,TGTGCCAGCTCACAAAAGACAGCGAACACTGAAGCTTTCTTT
TRBJ1-1,13,.,TRBV11-2,.,CASSLEGWTEAFF,TGTGCCAGCAGCTTAGAGGGCTGGACTGAAGCTTTCTTT
TRBJ1-2,14,TRBD1,TRBV7-3,.,CASSTGQGRSGYTF,TGTGCCAGCAGCACCGGACAGGGTCGGAGTGGCTACACCTTC
TRBJ2-7,12,TRBD1,TRBV24-1,.,CATSDSDRAQYF,TGTGCCACCAGTGATTCGGACAGGGCGCAGTACTTC
TRBJ2-3,13,.,TRBV25-1,once,CASSGGTTDTQYF,TGTGCCAGCAGCGGCGGGACCACAGATACGCAGTATTTT
TRBJ2-1,19,TRBD1,TRBV10-2,.,CASSDQGQGAIKSYNEQFF,TGCGCCAGCAGTGACCAGGGACAGGGGGCTATTAAATCCTACAATGAGCAGTTCTTC
TRBJ2-1,10,.,TRBV6-5,.,CASTGVEQFF,TGTGCCAGCACAGGGGTTGAGCAGTTCTTC
TRBJ2-2,14,TRBD2,TRBV15,.,CATRLAGDTGELFF,TGTGCCACGCGACTAGCGGGCGACACCGGGGAGCTGTTTTTT
TRBJ2-7,15,.,TRBV18,.,CASSPGERSRYEQYF,TGTGCCAGCTCACCCGGGGAACGGAGCCGGTACGAGCAGTACTTC
TRBJ2-2,14,.,TRBV25-1,.,CASSELATTGELFF,TGTGCCAGCAGTGAATTGGCCACCACCGGGGAGCTGTTTTTT
TRBJ2-6,14,.,TRBV19,.,CASKTSPEANVLTF,TGTGCCAGTAAGACTTCCCCTGAGGCCAACGTCCTGACTTTC
TRBJ1-1,15,.,TRBV11-1,.,CASSSRPNSGTEAFF,TGTGCCAGCAGTTCCCGGCCCAATTCCGGGACTGAAGCTTTCTTT
TRBJ2-5,15,.,TRBV15,once,CATSRGSAWQETQYF,TGTGCCACCAGCAGAGGGAGCGCATGGCAAGAGACCCAGTACTTC